The 6 T cell receptor beta chains reported below all come from one sample, sequenced in a study of Graves' ophthalmopathy and Graves' hyperthyroidism. The study amplified TCR beta CDR3 regions using RNA transcripts. RT-PCR with HTBI primers came first, then second-round multiplex PCR. TCRdb reprocessed the multiplex PCR reads via MiXCR and lists one record per CDR3 protein. The sample has 350,000 to 450,000 distinct CDR3 sequences; about 17% are singletons. The sequenced sample was peripheral blood. Receptors originate from a woman younger than 35 with Graves' ophthalmopathy.

The chain carries TRBV6-1 and TRBJ2-7; 9 bases are a match to TRBD2. Germline CDR1 MNHNS, CDR2 SASEGT. V shed 2 bases, J shed 2 bases, and the junction held 13 bases outside the gene matches. The CDR3 length is 18 residues. The DNA of the CDR3 is TGTGCCAGCAGTGAACAGGGGTGGCTAGCGGGGAGAACCTACGAGCAGTACTTC. Protein: CASSEQGWLAGRTYEQYF.

About this clonotype itself: One end of the junction does not line up with germline, which may come from a read error. The genes are TRBV11-2 and TRBJ2-2; a weak D match, TRBD1 (5 bases). The CDR3 spans 17 residues. Germline values: CDR1 SGHAT, CDR2 FQNNGV. This CDR3 is CAGSSQDLPDSSGELFF. Written as DNA, the CDR3 is TGTGCCGGCAGCTCCCAAGACCTACCAGACAGTTCCGGGGAGCTGTTTTTT.

This chain links TRBV10-3 with TRBJ1-2; D gene unclear. This CDR3 is 14 amino acids long. Per the germline V gene, CDR1 is ENHRY and CDR2 is SYGVKD. The V and J ends lost 0 bases and 4 bases respectively, with 9 bases between them. The CDR3 loop reads CAISESQRGYGYTF. CDR3 DNA: TGTGCCATCAGTGAGTCGCAGAGAGGCTATGGCTACACCTTC.

In this sample, this clonotype turned up many times. The gene calls are TRBV15 and TRBJ2-7, with TRBD2 matching over 11 bases. The CDR3 is 16 amino acids. V dropped 3 bases and J dropped 3; count of bases not matched to a gene: 7. Germline CDR1 reads LNHNV; CDR2 reads YYDKDF (reference sequence). This chain's CDR3 is CATSSGFSGGDYEQYF. The CDR3 DNA reads as TGTGCCACCAGCAGTGGCTTTAGCGGGGGGGACTACGAGCAGTACTTC.

At least ten counts were recorded for this clonotype. This rearrangement joins TRBV28 to TRBJ1-2, with D possibly matching TRBD1 (5 bases). Germline V CDR1 and CDR2: MDHEN, SYDVKM. Trimming left V 7 bases short and J 6 bases short, with 15 bases between. The CDR3 is 13 residues long. CDR3 nucleotide sequence: TGTGCCAGCAACCGCAGGGATTGGGATGGCTACACCTTC. The encoded protein is CASNRRDWDGYTF.

In this sample, this clonotype turned up many times. The chain carries TRBV6-5 and TRBJ1-1; perhaps TRBD1 as D (5 bases). V was shortened by 3 bases and J by 0 bases, with 8 bases between the two germline ends. The germline CDR1 and CDR2 sequences are MNHEY and SVGAGI. The CDR3 sequence is 14 residues long. CDR3 region: CASSYQGMNTEAFF. In DNA form, the CDR3 reads TGTGCCAGCAGTTATCAGGGCATGAACACTGAAGCTTTCTTT.